One and the same sample provided the 18 T cell receptor beta chains below, sequenced in a study of T cell clonality in common variable immunodeficiency. Assay: immunoSEQ multiplex PCR; the TCRdb copy retains only in-frame clones and omits some. The sample gives roughly 51,000 clones, none seen only once, and the top ten clones hold 4.5% to 5.5%. What was sequenced was peripheral blood mononuclear cells. The receptors come from a person aged 18 to 75 in good health.

At least ten counts were recorded for this clone. Read data end 3 residues before the CDR3 end; the end is taken from the germline J gene. This chain joins TRBV5-1 and TRBJ2-1, with D uncertain. V dropped 4 bases and J dropped 3 bases, with 11 bases sitting between them. CDR1 and CDR2 (germline): SGHRS, YFSETQ. This CDR3 is 14 amino acids long. CDR3 amino acids: CASSPTLDYNEQFF. The covered CDR3 bases are TGCGCCAGCAGCCCGACACTGGACTACAATGAG.

This clone came up a few times. Sequencing ends 3 residues short of the CDR3 end; the germline J gene provides the rest. The chain carries TRBV13 and TRBJ1-2, with D maybe TRBD1 (5 bases). Germline CDR1 is PRHDT and CDR2 is FYEKMQ (reference sequence). The CDR3 has 13 amino acids. The germline V and J ends were trimmed by 5 bases and 0 bases, with 7 bases remaining between them. The CDR3 sequence is CASSRQPNYGYTF. The part of the CDR3 DNA that was read is TGTGCCAGCAGCCGACAGCCTAACTATGGC.

This clone has only a few counts. Read sequence stops 3 residues before the CDR3 end, and the germline J gene provides the missing end. The chain couples TRBV7-9 to TRBJ1-2; no firm D call. Germline CDR1 is SEHNR and CDR2 is FQNEAQ (reference sequence). There are 14 residues in the CDR3. Partial CDR3 DNA: TGTGCCAGCAGCTTAGTACTATCTAACAATGAC. It codes for CASSLVLSNND. In full, the CDR3 reads CASSLVLSNNDYTF.

This clone was seen at least ten times. The CDR3 goes on 3 residues after the read ends, and that part is filled in from the germline J gene. The chain employs TRBV11-2 and TRBJ2-1; tentatively, D is TRBD2 (5 bases). Trimming shortened V by 4 bases and J by 0 bases, and 10 bases separated the two germline ends. CDR1 and CDR2 from the germline V gene are SGHAT and FQNNGV. This CDR3 is 15 amino acids long. CDR3 loop: CASSSDRGSYNEQFF. The sequenced CDR3 bases are TGTGCCAGCAGCTCCGATCGGGGCTCCTACAATGAG.

In its sample, this clone was seen many times. The CDR3 goes on 3 residues after the read ends, and that part is filled in from the germline J gene. The chain links TRBV20-1 to TRBJ2-7, with 15 nucleotides matching TRBD2. With V trimmed by 4 bases and J by 5 bases, 9 bases remained unmatched. CDR1 and CDR2 from the germline V gene are DFQATT and SNEGSKA (reference sequence). This CDR3 is 16 amino acids long. CDR3 in amino acids: CSATPGTSGRFDEQYF. The DNA read from the CDR3 is TGCAGTGCTACCCCCGGGACTAGCGGGAGGTTCGACGAG.

This clone was observed at least ten times. The read falls 3 residues short of the CDR3 end, and the missing part is taken from the germline J gene. V gene TRBV7-2 combines with J gene TRBJ1-1; TRBD1 is a possible D gene (5 bases). V was clipped by 2 bases and J by 1 base, with 11 bases between them. The CDR3 has 15 residues. The germline gives CDR1 SGHTA, CDR2 FQGNSA. The sequenced CDR3 bases are TGTGCCAGCAGCTTAAGGAGGGGTGAGAACACTGAA. Its protein is CASSLRRGENTE. The entire CDR3 reads CASSLRRGENTEAFF.

This clone was seen repeatedly, ten times or more. The read finishes 3 residues shy of the CDR3 end, and the germline J gene is used to complete it. The chain combines TRBV20-1 with TRBJ1-5; 8 bases are a match to TRBD1. Germline loops: CDR1 DFQATT, CDR2 SNEGSKA (reference sequence). This CDR3 has 16 amino acids. The trim removed 2 bases at V and 6 bases at J, leaving 12 bases unmatched. CDR3 bases read: TGCAGTGCTAGACGTATAGGACAGGGAGAGCGTCAGCCC. As protein: CSARRIGQGERQP. The CDR3 as a whole reads CSARRIGQGERQPQHF.

The sample holds a few counts of this clone. The read comes to an end 3 residues before the CDR3 does, leaving the germline J gene to fill in the end. This sequence joins TRBV7-2 and TRBJ1-2, with a tentative D call TRBD1 (5 bases). CDR3 size: 14 residues. Germline lookup yields CDR1 SGHTA and CDR2 FQGNSA. The covered CDR3 bases are TGTGCCAGCAGCTTGGGGCAGGTCCAAGAGACC. This codes for CASSLGQVQET. In full, the CDR3 is CASSLGQVQETYTF.

This clone was observed at least ten times. The read is 3 residues too short to cover the CDR3 end, so that end is filled in from the germline J gene. J is TRBJ2-7 and V is TRBV10-3; no firm D call. The CDR3 is 15 residues long. Trimming shortened V by 0 bases and J by 3 bases, and 12 bases separated the two germline ends. Germline-derived CDR1 and CDR2 are ENHRY and SYGVKD. The CDR3 sequence is CAISESSAQLYEQYF. Partial CDR3 DNA: TGTGCCATCAGTGAGTCGAGCGCCCAACTCTACGAG.

This clone was seen at least ten times. Coverage ceases 3 residues before the CDR3 finishes, and the germline J gene fills in the end. This chain uses TRBV6-2 or TRBV6-3 with TRBJ2-7; D not certain. The germline V and J ends were trimmed by 0 bases and 4 bases, with 7 bases remaining between them. The CDR3 totals 13 residues. The germline CDR1 and CDR2 sequences are MNHEY and SVGEGT. CDR3 region: CASSYSRVYEQYF. Incomplete CDR3 DNA: TGTGCCAGCAGTTACTCTAGGGTATACGAG.

This clone has ten or more counts. The DNA ends 3 residues before the CDR3 does, and the rest of the CDR3 is filled in from the germline J gene. The rearrangement joins TRBV13 to TRBJ2-7, with 7 bases fitting TRBD1. V was clipped by 1 base and J by 2 bases; unmatched bases: 5. The V gene's germline CDR1 is PRHDT and CDR2 FYEKMQ (reference sequence). CDR3 length: 15 residues. CDR3 region: CASSLDPGTAYEQYF. Partial CDR3 DNA: TGTGCCAGCAGCTTAGACCCCGGGACAGCCTACGAG.

This clone was recorded many times. The sequenced CDR3 bases are TGTGCCAGCAGCTCGCCGGGACAGGGAAACACC. As protein: CASSSPGQGNT. The entire CDR3 reads CASSSPGQGNTIYF. V gene TRBV7-2 combines with J gene TRBJ1-3; 7 positions match TRBD1. The CDR3 is cut off 3 residues early in the read; its end comes from the germline J gene. The CDR3 spans 14 residues. The J segment lost 4 bases and the V segment lost 4 bases, leaving 4 bases of the junction unmatched. Germline assignment: CDR1 SGHTA and CDR2 FQGNSA.

This clone has a count of ten or more. Read coverage stops 3 residues before the CDR3 terminus; the germline J gene supplies the remainder. This chain connects TRBV6-2 or TRBV6-3 to TRBJ2-7; 10 bases map to TRBD1. This CDR3 contains 16 residues. Germline loops: CDR1 MNHEY, CDR2 SVGEGT. Trimming cost V 5 bases and J 4 bases; bases outside gene matches: 11. CDR3 DNA, as far as it was read: TGTGCCAGCAGTGGACTCGGACAGGGGGAACGATACGAG. Its translation is CASSGLGQGERYE. The whole CDR3 region reads CASSGLGQGERYEQYF.

This clone was recorded many times. The sequenced fragment ends 3 residues before the CDR3 boundary, so the rest is inferred from the germline J gene. V gene TRBV5-1 combines with J gene TRBJ1-4, with D maybe TRBD1 (6 bases). The CDR3 is made up of 16 amino acids. V lost 0 bases and J lost 5, with 14 bases in between. From germline, CDR1 is SGHRS and CDR2 YFSETQ. The CDR3 spells CASSLGETGLNEKLFF. The sequenced CDR3 bases are TGCGCCAGCAGCTTGGGGGAGACAGGCTTGAATGAAAAA. The full variable domain, completed using reference TRBV5-1 and TRBJ1-4, is KAGVTQTPRYLIKTRGQQVTLSCSPISGHRSVSWYQQTPGQGLQFLFEYFSETQRNKGNFPGRFSGRQFSNSRSEMNVSTLELGDSALYLCASSLGETGLNEKLFFGSGTQLSVL.

There are many counts of this clone. The read is 3 residues too short to cover the CDR3 end, so that end is filled in from the germline J gene. This sequence joins TRBV7-3 and TRBJ2-4; the D gene is possibly TRBD1 (6 bases). V dropped 9 bases and J dropped 0 bases, with 21 bases sitting between them. Germline CDR1 and CDR2: SGHTA and FQGTGA. The CDR3 sequence is 17 residues long. CDR3 bases read: TGTGCCAGTAACCAAAACAGGGAAAGCTTAGCCAAAAACATT. This gives the protein CASNQNRESLAKNI. The entire CDR3 reads CASNQNRESLAKNIQYF.

This clone was observed at least ten times. The read ends 3 residues before the CDR3 terminus; that terminus is restored from the germline J gene. The genes are TRBV6-4 and TRBJ1-1; possibly TRBD1 for D (5 bases). CDR1 and CDR2 from the germline V gene are MRHNA and SNTAGT. The CDR3 spans 18 residues. V shed 2 bases and J shed 2 bases, with 21 bases lying between them. The CDR3 is CASSDPTSPLDNNTEAFF. The part of the CDR3 DNA that was read is TGTGCCAGCAGTGACCCAACTTCGCCCCTGGACAATAACACTGAA.

Many counts were recorded for this clone. The observed sequence ends 3 residues before the CDR3 terminus, with the missing tail filled in from the germline J gene. The genes are TRBV20-1 and TRBJ1-1, with D tentatively TRBD1 (6 bases). CDR1 and CDR2 (germline): DFQATT, SNEGSKA (reference sequence). CDR3 length: 13 residues. CDR3 DNA (partial): TGCAGTGCTAGTAGAGTTCCGGGACAAGAA. It specifies CSASRVPGQE. The whole CDR3 region reads CSASRVPGQEAFF.

In this sample, this clone turned up many times. Mismatch with germline at one junction end may stem from a read error. The CDR3 end is not reached by the read, which stops 3 residues before it; the germline J gene fills it in. V usage is TRBV5-6 and J usage is TRBJ2-1; 14 nucleotides agree with TRBD2. This CDR3 comprises 15 residues. Per the germline V gene, CDR1 is SGHDT and CDR2 is YYEEEE. The CDR3 spells CASRLGLAGVNEQFF. Partial CDR3 DNA: TGTGCCAGCAGGTTGGGACTAGCGGGAGTTAATGAG.